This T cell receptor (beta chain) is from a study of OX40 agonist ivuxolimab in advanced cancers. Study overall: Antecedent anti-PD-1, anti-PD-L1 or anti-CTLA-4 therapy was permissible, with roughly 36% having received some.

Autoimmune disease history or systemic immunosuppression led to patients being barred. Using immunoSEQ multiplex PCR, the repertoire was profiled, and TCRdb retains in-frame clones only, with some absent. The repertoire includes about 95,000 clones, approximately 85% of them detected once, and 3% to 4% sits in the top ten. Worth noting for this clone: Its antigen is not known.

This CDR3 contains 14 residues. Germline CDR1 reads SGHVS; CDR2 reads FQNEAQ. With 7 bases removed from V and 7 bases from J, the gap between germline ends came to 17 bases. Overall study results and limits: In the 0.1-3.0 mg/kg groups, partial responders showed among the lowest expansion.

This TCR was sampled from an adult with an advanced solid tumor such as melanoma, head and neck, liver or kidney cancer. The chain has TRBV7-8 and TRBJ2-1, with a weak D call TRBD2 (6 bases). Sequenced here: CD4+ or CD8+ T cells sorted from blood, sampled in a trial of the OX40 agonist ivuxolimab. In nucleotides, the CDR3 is TGTGCCAGCAAGGTTCGGGTAGCGGTGAATGAGCAGTTCTTC. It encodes CASKVRVAVNEQFF.